The 5 T cell receptor beta chains below all came from one sample that was sequenced in a study of early T cells in non-severe SARS-CoV-2 infection. MiXCR was run by TCRdb on the 5' RACE reads, yielding one entry per CDR3 protein. This sample has about 25,000 distinct CDR3 sequences; around 5.8% occur once, and the top ten carry approximately 2.5%. The source material was whole blood. Receptor source: an adult who was a healthcare worker with PCR-confirmed SARS-CoV-2 infection or an uninfected control (not recorded which).

This clonotype came up many times. A junction end diverges from the germline sequence, so it may reflect a read error. This chain links TRBV2 with TRBJ2-5; D gene unclear. The CDR3 sequence is 12 residues long. From germline, CDR1 is SNHLY and CDR2 FYNNEI. CDR3 in DNA: TGTGCCAGCCGGGTCCTCGCTGGTAATCCGGACTTC. This gives the protein CASRVLAGNPDF. The full variable domain, with the rest looked up from reference TRBV2 and TRBJ2-5, is EPEVTQTPSHQVTQMGQEVILRCVPISNHLYFYWYRQILGQKVEFLVSFYNNEISEKSEIFDDQFSVERPDGSNFTLKIRSTKLEDSAMYFCASRVLAGNPDFGPGTRLLVL.

This clonotype was recorded at least ten times. This rearrangement joins TRBV29-1 to TRBJ1-2; possibly TRBD1 for D (5 bases). Trimming cost V 4 bases and J 0 bases, with 15 bases left between them. The CDR3 has 15 residues. Germline V lookup: CDR1 SQVTM, CDR2 ANQGSEA. The CDR3 bases are TGCAGCGTTGTTGTGAGGGACGGACCTAACTATGGCTACACCTTC. Its translation: CSVVVRDGPNYGYTF.

By its share, this clonotype is medium-sized (0.01 to 0.1%). The chain couples TRBV24-1 to TRBJ1-5; no firm D call. V lost 7 bases and J 0 bases, leaving 6 bases between the germline ends. The CDR3 is made up of 13 amino acids. Germline CDR1 KGHDR, CDR2 SFDVKD. This chain's CDR3 is CATRADSNQPQHF. As DNA, the CDR3 is TGTGCCACCAGGGCCGATAGCAATCAGCCCCAGCATTTT.

The sample holds many counts of this clonotype. The V and J genes are TRBV18 and TRBJ2-3; D is unresolved. In germline, CDR1 is KGHSH, CDR2 LQKENI. The CDR3 has 13 amino acids. V was shortened by 1 base and J by 5 bases, with 7 bases between the two germline ends. CDR3 sequence: CASSPRAQDTQYF. The DNA of the CDR3 is TGTGCCAGCTCACCACGCGCACAAGATACGCAGTATTTT.

This clonotype was recorded many times. This chain connects TRBV4-3 to TRBJ2-5; TRBD2 aligns across 10 bases. This CDR3 is 17 amino acids long. The trim removed 0 bases at V and 4 bases at J, leaving 8 bases unmatched. Germline CDR1 reads LGHNA; CDR2 reads YSLEER. Here the CDR3 reads CASSQDRGLAGAETQYF. The CDR3 coding sequence is TGCGCCAGCAGCCAAGATCGAGGGCTAGCGGGGGCAGAGACCCAGTACTTC.